This TCR beta chain is from a study of cytomegalovirus exposure and HLA in healthy donors. Regarding the study as a whole: With high specificity and sensitivity, the classifier reportedly diagnosed cytomegalovirus status.

Assay: immunoSEQ multiplex PCR; the TCRdb copy retains only in-frame clones and omits some. This table holds some 170,000 clones, around nine tenths found once. The germline CDR1 and CDR2 sequences are MNHEY and SVGAGI. The CDR3 extends over 14 amino acids. V was trimmed by 6 bases and J by 6 bases, leaving 15 bases between them. A note on this clone: Its antigen is as yet unknown.

The specimen was PBMCs. The source is a man younger than 40 in good health and CMV-seropositive. The V gene is TRBV6-5, the J gene TRBJ1-5; D is possibly TRBD1 (6 bases). The chain's CDR3 is CASRKTGFAQPQHF. The CDR3 DNA follows: TGTGCCAGCAGGAAAACAGGGTTCGCTCAGCCCCAGCATTTT.